Presented here are 8 T cell receptor beta chains from one specimen sequenced in a study of identical twins. TCRdb analysed the 5' RACE reads with MiXCR anew, one entry per CDR3 protein. The data show 150,000 or so distinct CDR3 sequences, 3.5% seen once. Sequencing input: memory T cells sorted from blood. These receptors originate from a man aged 18-30 years in good health.

This clonotype was seen repeatedly, ten times or more. The V and J genes are TRBV5-1 and TRBJ2-1; 10 bases fit TRBD2. CDR1 is SGHRS and CDR2 is YFSETQ in the germline V gene. Trimming cost V 3 bases and J 8 bases; bases outside gene matches: 17. The CDR3 extends over 18 amino acids. The CDR3 coding sequence is TGCGCCAGCAGCTCCCTGGGACTAGCGACCAGACTTGGCGATGAGCAGTTCTTC. This translates into CASSSLGLATRLGDEQFF.

The chain carries TRBV19 and TRBJ2-5; 10 bases line up with TRBD2. Germline V gives CDR1 LNHDA, CDR2 SQIVND (reference sequence). V dropped 7 bases and J dropped 5; count of bases not matched to a gene: 22. The CDR3 loop spans 19 amino acids. The CDR3 sequence: CASKNVLAGVRGSRETQYF. The DNA for the CDR3 is TGTGCCAGTAAGAATGTGCTAGCGGGAGTACGGGGATCTAGGGAGACCCAGTACTTC.

This clonotype was seen a few times. V and J are TRBV5-1 and TRBJ2-5; 7 bases line up with TRBD2. The CDR3 contains 15 residues. Looked up from germline, CDR1 is SGHRS and CDR2 is YFSETQ. Unmatched junction bases numbered 7, after V lost 0 bases and J lost 5 bases. The CDR3 sequence: CASSLVVGGYETQYF. The CDR3 DNA reads as TGCGCCAGCAGCTTGGTCGTGGGAGGGTACGAGACCCAGTACTTC.

This clonotype appeared many times. The chain uses TRBV6-1 and TRBJ1-6; D not certain. The V end was cut by 4 bases, the J end by 3 bases, with 7 bases between. CDR1 is MNHNS, CDR2 SASEGT, per germline. The CDR3 runs to 14 residues. CDR3 sequence (DNA): TGTGCCAGCAGTGTGGCGAACTATAATTCACCCCTCCACTTT. This codes for CASSVANYNSPLHF.

This clonotype was counted at least ten times. The chain employs TRBV7-9 and TRBJ1-2; D possibly corresponds to TRBD1 (6 bases). The V end was cut by 3 bases, the J end by 3 bases, with 17 bases between. The CDR3 totals 16 residues. Germline values: CDR1 SEHNR, CDR2 FQNEAQ (reference sequence). The CDR3 bases are TGTGCCAGCAGCTTCGGAGGGGGACAAGACCACTATGGCTACACCTTC. Its translation: CASSFGGGQDHYGYTF.

Note on this clonotype: A much larger clone differs by one base, so this may be a read error. The V and J genes are TRBV6-2 or TRBV6-3 and TRBJ2-1, with 9 positions matching TRBD2. This CDR3 has 15 amino acids. The V and J ends lost 5 bases and 8 bases, in that order; junction bases with no gene match: 10. CDR1 and CDR2 (germline): MNHEY, SVGEGT. CDR3 sequence reads: CASSPGTSWSDEQFF. The DNA of the CDR3 is TGTGCCAGCAGTCCCGGGACTAGCTGGAGTGATGAGCAGTTCTTC.

The sample holds many counts of this clonotype. This chain connects TRBV5-1 to TRBJ2-7, with D perhaps matching TRBD2 (6 bases). V lost 2 bases and J 6 bases, leaving 21 bases between the germline ends. CDR3 size: 16 residues. Germline V gives CDR1 SGHRS, CDR2 YFSETQ. The CDR3 bases are TGCGCCAGCAGCTTAAATGTTCTTTCCGGGGGTGGCGAGCAGTACTTC. This translates into CASSLNVLSGGGEQYF.

The chain uses TRBV5-1 and TRBJ1-2; possibly TRBD1 for D (5 bases). V was pared by 4 bases and J by 7 bases, with 20 bases between. This CDR3 comprises 15 residues. Germline V gene sequence: CDR1 SGHRS, CDR2 YFSETQ. In DNA, the CDR3 is TGCGCCAGCAGCCCGGAGGGGCTTTTAGTGGTTGGCTACACCTTC. This codes for CASSPEGLLVVGYTF.